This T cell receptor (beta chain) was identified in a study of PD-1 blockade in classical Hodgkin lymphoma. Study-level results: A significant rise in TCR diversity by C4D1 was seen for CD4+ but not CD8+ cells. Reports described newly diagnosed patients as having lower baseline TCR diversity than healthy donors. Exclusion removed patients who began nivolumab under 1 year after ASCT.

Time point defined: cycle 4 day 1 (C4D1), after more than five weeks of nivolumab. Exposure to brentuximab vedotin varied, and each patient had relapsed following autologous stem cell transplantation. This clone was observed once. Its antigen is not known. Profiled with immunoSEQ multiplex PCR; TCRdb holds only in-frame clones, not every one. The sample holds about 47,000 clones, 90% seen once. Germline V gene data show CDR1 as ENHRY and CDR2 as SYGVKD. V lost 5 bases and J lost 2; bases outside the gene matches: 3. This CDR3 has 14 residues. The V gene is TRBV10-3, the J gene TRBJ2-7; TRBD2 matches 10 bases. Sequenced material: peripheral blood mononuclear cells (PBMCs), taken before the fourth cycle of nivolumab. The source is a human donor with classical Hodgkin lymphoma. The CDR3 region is CAISHTSGTYEQYF. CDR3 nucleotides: TGTGCCATCAGTCACACTAGCGGGACCTACGAGCAGTACTTC.